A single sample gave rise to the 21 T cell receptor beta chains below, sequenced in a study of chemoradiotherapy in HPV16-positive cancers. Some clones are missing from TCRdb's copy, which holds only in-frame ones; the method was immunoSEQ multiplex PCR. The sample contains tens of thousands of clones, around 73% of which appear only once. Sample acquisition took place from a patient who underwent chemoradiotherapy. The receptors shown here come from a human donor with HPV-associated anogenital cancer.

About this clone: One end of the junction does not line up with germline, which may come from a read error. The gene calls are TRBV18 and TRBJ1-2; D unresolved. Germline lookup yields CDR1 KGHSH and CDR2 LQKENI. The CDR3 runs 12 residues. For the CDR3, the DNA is TGTGCCAGCTCAACACCTAACTATGGCTACACCTTC. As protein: CASSTPNYGYTF.

CDR3 residues: CASSRTGQYTEAFF. The DNA of the CDR3 is TGCGCCAGCAGTCGGACTGGGCAGTACACTGAAGCTTTCTTT. The rearrangement links TRBV10-2 to TRBJ1-1, with D unresolved. CDR1 is WSHSY and CDR2 is SAAADI in the germline V gene. V lost 5 bases to trimming and J lost 3 bases, with 13 bases between them. The CDR3 loop spans 14 amino acids.

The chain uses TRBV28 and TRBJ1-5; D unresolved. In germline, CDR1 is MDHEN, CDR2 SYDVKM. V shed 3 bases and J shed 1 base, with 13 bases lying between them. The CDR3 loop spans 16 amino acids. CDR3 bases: TGTGCCAGCAGTTTGGAGTCCCTGGGGAGCAATCAGCCCCAGCATTTT. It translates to CASSLESLGSNQPQHF. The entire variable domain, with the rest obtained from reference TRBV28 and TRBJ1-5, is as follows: DVKVTQSSRYLVKRTGEKVFLECVQDMDHENMFWYRQDPGLGLRLIYFSYDVKMKEKGDIPEGYSVSREKKERFSLILESASTNQTSMYLCASSLESLGSNQPQHFGDGTRLSIL.

The CDR3 DNA reads TGTGCCAGCAGTACCCTAAAATCCTCCCGGGACAGGGGGCACAGCAATCAGCCCCAGCATTTT. Amino acids: CASSTLKSSRDRGHSNQPQHF. V gene TRBV28 combines with J gene TRBJ1-5; TRBD1 aligns across 12 bases. Trimming took 5 bases from V and 1 from J; bases not matched to a gene: 18. Germline CDR1 MDHEN, CDR2 SYDVKM. The CDR3 is made up of 21 amino acids.

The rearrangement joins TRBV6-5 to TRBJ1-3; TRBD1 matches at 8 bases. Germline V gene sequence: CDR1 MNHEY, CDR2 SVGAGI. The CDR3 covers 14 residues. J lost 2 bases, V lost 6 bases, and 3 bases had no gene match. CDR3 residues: CASSRRGPGNTIYF. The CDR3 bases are TGTGCCAGCAGCCGCAGGGGGCCTGGAAACACCATATATTTT.

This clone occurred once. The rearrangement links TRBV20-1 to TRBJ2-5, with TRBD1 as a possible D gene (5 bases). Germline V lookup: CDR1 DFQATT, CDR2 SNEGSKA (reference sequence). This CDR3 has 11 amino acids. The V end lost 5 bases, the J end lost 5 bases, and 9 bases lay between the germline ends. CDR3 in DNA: TGCAGTGCTGGCCACAGGGAGACCCAGTACTTC. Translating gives CSAGHRETQYF.

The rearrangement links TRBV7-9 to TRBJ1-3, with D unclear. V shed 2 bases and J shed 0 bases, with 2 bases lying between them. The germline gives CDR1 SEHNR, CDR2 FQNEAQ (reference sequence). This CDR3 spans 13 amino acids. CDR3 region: CASSLSSGNTIYF. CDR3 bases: TGTGCCAGCAGCTTAAGCTCTGGAAACACCATATATTTT. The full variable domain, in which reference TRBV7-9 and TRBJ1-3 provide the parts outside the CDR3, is DTGVSQNPRHKITKRGQNVTFRCDPISEHNRLYWYRQTLGQGPEFLTYFQNEAQLEKSRLLSDRFSAERPKGSFSTLEIQRTEQGDSAMYLCASSLSSGNTIYFGEGSWLTVV.

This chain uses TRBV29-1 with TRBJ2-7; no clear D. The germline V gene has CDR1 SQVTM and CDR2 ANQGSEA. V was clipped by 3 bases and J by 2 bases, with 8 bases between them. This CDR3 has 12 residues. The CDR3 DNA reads TGCAGCGTTGACGACGGAACCTACGAGCAGTACTTC. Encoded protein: CSVDDGTYEQYF.

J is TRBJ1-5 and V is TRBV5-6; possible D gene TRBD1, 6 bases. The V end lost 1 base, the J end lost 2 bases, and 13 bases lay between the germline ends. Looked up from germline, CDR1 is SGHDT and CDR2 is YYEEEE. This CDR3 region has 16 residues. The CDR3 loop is CASSLNQGIGNQPQHF. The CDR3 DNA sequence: TGTGCCAGCAGCTTGAATCAGGGGATAGGCAATCAGCCCCAGCATTTT.

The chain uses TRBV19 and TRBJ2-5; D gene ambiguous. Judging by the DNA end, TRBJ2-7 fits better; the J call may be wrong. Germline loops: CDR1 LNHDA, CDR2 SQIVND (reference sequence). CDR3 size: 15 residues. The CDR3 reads CASSSPVRFLDEQYF. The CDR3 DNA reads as TGTGCCAGTAGTTCCCCGGTTCGGTTTCTGGACGAGCAGTACTTC.

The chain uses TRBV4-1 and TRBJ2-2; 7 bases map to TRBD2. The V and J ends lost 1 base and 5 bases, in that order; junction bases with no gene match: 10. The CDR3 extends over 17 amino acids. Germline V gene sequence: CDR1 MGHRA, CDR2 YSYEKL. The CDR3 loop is CASSQVVVGGGTGELFF. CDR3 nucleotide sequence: TGCGCCAGCAGCCAAGTCGTCGTGGGGGGGGGAACCGGGGAGCTGTTTTTT.

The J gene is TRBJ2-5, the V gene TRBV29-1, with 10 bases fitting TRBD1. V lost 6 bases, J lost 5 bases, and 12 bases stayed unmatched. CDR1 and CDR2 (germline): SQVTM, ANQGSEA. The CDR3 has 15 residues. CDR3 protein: CSVEKTGGDLETQYF. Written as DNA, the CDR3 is TGCAGCGTCGAAAAGACAGGGGGCGATTTGGAGACCCAGTACTTC.

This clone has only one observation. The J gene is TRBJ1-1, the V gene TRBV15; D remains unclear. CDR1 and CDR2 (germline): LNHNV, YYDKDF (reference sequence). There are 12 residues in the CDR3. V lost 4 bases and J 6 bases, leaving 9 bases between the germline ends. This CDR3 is CATSTLAAEAFF. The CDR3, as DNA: TGTGCCACCAGCACCCTAGCGGCTGAAGCTTTCTTT.

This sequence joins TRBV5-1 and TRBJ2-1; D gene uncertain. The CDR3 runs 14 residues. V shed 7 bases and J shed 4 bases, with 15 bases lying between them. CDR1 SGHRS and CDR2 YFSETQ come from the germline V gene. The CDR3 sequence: CASSPVGGYNEQFF. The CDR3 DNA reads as TGCGCCAGCTCTCCGGTTGGCGGTTACAATGAGCAGTTCTTC. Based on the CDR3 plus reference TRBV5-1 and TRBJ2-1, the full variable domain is KAGVTQTPRYLIKTRGQQVTLSCSPISGHRSVSWYQQTPGQGLQFLFEYFSETQRNKGNFPGRFSGRQFSNSRSEMNVSTLELGDSALYLCASSPVGGYNEQFFGPGTRLTVL.

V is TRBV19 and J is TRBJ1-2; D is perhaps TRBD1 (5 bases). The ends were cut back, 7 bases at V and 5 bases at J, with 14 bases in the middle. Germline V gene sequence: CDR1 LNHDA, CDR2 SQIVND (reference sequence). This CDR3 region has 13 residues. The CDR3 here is CASTPRDRYGYTF. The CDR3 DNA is TGTGCCAGTACCCCACGGGACCGATATGGCTACACCTTC.

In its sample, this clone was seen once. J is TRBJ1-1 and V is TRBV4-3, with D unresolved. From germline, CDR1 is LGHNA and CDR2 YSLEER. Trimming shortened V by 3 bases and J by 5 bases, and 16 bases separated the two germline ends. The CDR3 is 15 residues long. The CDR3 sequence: CASSHPGVGRTEAFF. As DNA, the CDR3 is TGCGCCAGCAGCCACCCCGGTGTAGGGAGGACTGAAGCTTTCTTT.

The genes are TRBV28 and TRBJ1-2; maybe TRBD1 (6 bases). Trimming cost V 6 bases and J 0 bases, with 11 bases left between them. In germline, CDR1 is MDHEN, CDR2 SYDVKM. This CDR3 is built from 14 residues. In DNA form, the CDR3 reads TGTGCCAGCAGCCTTGGACAGACTAACTATGGCTACACCTTC. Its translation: CASSLGQTNYGYTF.

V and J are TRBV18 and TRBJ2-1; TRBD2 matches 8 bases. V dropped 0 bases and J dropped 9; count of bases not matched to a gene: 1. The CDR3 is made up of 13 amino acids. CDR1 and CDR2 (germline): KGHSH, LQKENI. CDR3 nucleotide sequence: TGTGCCAGCTCACCACCAACTAGCGGTGAGCAGTTCTTC. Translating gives CASSPPTSGEQFF. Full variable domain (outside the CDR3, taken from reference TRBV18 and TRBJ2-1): NAGVMQNPRHLVRRRGQEARLRCSPMKGHSHVYWYRQLPEEGLKFMVYLQKENIIDESGMPKERFSAEFPKEGPSILRIQQVVRGDSAAYFCASSPPTSGEQFFGPGTRLTVL.

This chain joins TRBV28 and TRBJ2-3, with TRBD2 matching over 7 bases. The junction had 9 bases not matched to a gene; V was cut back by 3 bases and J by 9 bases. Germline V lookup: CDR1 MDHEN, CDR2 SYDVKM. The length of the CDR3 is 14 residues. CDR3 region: CASSFSWTRWTQYF. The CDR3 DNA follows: TGTGCCAGCAGTTTCAGTTGGACTAGATGGACGCAGTATTTT.

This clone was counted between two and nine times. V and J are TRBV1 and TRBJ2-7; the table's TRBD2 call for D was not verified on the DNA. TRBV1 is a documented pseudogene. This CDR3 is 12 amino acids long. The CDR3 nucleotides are TGCACCACGAGCATAGCGATTCACGAGCAGTACTTC. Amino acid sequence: CTTSIAIHEQYF.

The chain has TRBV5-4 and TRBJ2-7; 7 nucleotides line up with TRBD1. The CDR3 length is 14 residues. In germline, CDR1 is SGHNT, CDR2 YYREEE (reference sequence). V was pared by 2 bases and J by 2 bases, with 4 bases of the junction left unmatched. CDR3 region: CASSFSTGTYEQYF. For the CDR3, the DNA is TGTGCCAGCAGCTTCTCGACAGGGACCTACGAGCAGTACTTC.